The source of this T cell receptor beta chain is a study of CD8+ T cells in alopecia areata. Study-wide results and limits: Sequencing of scalp tissue also captures the resident alphabeta T cells of normal skin. Lesional tissue from the scalp (especially in alopecia totalis/universalis) showed higher clonality than normal scalp.

Reverse transcribed after extraction, RNA yielded cDNA as the sequencing template. The assay was immunoSEQ multiplex PCR, and TCRdb's table has in-frame clones only and misses some. The sample has roughly 150,000 clones; 50% to 65% are singletons. In regard to this clone: Its antigen is unidentified.

Losses at the gene ends were 3 bases for V and 5 bases for J; bases not matched to a gene: 3. Germline V CDR1 and CDR2: MNHNY, SVGAGI (reference sequence). This CDR3 is built from 14 residues. This clonotype was obtained from a human donor in good health. This chain links TRBV6-6 with TRBJ2-5; 10 bases match TRBD1. Sequencing was done on a sample of CD4+ T cells sorted from blood. The CDR3 sequence is CASSYRTGGETQYF. The CDR3 coding sequence is TGTGCCAGCAGTTATAGGACAGGGGGTGAGACCCAGTACTTC.